This T cell receptor beta chain was found in a study of blood T cell repertoires in COVID-19. Study-level background: T cells, B-cell-depleted T cells, or PBMCs supplied cDNA or gDNA.

V dropped 1 base and J dropped 8; count of bases not matched to a gene: 5. Per germline, CDR1 LGHNT and CDR2 FRNRAP. This CDR3 has 14 residues. Authors' analysis steps: Reference gene primer amplification gave estimated nucleated cell counts. Only in-frame clones appear in the TCRdb table, and some are missing; sequencing was by immunoSEQ multiplex PCR. V and J calls and clone size come straight from that table; D and trimming were deduced from the DNA. The sample consists of fewer than 350,000 clones, roughly 87% of them appearing once. Enrolled during active infection, Seattle patients were then followed longitudinally.

This chain connects TRBV12-5 to TRBJ1-1; 9 nucleotides agree with TRBD1. The receptor comes from a woman aged 55-70 years with COVID-19, enrolled during active disease. The sequenced material came from peripheral blood. For the CDR3, the DNA is TGTGCTAGTGGTTTGGAAGGGACAGGGACCGAAGCTTTCTTT. It specifies CASGLEGTGTEAFF.